This TCR beta chain stems from a study of shared clonotypes between healthy human individuals (dated by TCRdb to about 2020). About the study as a whole: A couple of women and three men aged 18 to 49 years were included in the cohort. Per donor, three plates each were used for CD4 naive and CD4 memory, two for CD8 naive, and one for CD8 memory. To estimate repertoire size and how much clonotypes are shared between individuals, the study performed deep sequencing of blood TCR repertoires from a few healthy adults. To increase sequencing depth and limit assay-specific biases, different laboratories used diverse techniques to prepare libraries and sequence TCR repertoires. Each donor's leukapheresis produced roughly between roughly 0.85 and 10 billion PBMCs. On the study overall, not on this receptor specifically: Sampling was restricted to blood, and TCR repertoires in tissue are likely to differ from TCR repertoires in blood. Naive subsets generally had larger estimated clonotype richness than memory subsets. Compared with non-shared clonotypes, clonotypes shared by all four sorted-subset donors had higher generation probabilities. Across a handful of donors, about 5% of naive CD4, approximately 4% of naive CD8, under 2.5% of memory CD4, and 0.4% of memory CD8 clonotypes were shared. Because the study included only a small number of donors, the genetic and exposure-history diversity represented was limited. Pairwise subsampling indicated that sequencing depth was expected to affect the degree of clonotype sharing among donors. Rarefaction of sorted-subset datasets indicated incomplete sequencing despite the large sequencing depth.

The donors were healthy, HIV-negative adults with no recently reported acute infections or vaccinations. Every donor was a Caucasian adult living in Nashville, Tennessee, USA. Magnetic negative selection was used to enrich CD4+ T cells, after which naive cells were positively selected on CD45RA and the negative fraction became the memory subset. After blood collection by leukapheresis, PBMCs were isolated using Ficoll-Histopaque density gradient centrifugation and then cryopreserved in the vapor phase of liquid nitrogen. Analytical flow cytometry was used to check the purity and quantity of every magnetically sorted T cell population. Genomic DNA was isolated from each sorted fraction and quantified by UV absorbance on a Nanodrop 2000c. Of note for this clone: Its binding antigen is unknown. The input lacks base qualities; no much larger clone sits a single base away.

Reading from cysteine to phenylalanine, the CDR3 counts 14 amino acids. Of all the DNA, just the CDR3 is kept, 42 bases in frame from base 1. From the germline V gene, CDR1 is MDHEN and CDR2 is SYDVKM. V is cut back by 7 bases and J by 7 bases, with 7 bases in the junction unmatched. TCR CDR3 regions were amplified from genomic DNA by multiplex PCR using the deep immunoSEQ assay. Extracted genomic DNA from each cell subset was distributed evenly across all wells of several immunoSEQ 96-well plates, and each plate was treated as a replicate. For sorted subsets, each replicate PCR was loaded with 200 ng genomic DNA, equivalent to 30,000 or so T cell genomes. The purified libraries were quantified using a Qubit 3.0 fluorometer, sized with a Bioanalyzer 2100, and then quantified again using the KAPA Library Quantification kit. Every immunoSEQ 96-well plate was sequenced on a dedicated single-read 150-cycle Illumina NextSeq 550 flow cell. In the paper's pipeline: Because only junctional sequences without quality scores were contained in the immunoSEQ output, filtering matching that applied to full-length reads could not be performed. Sequences were annotated with PyIR, a Python wrapper for IgBLAST v1.9, and V/J genes and CDR3 were assigned using IMGT germline references. Any read was removed if the V/J assignment was weak (E-value above 1e-6), the CDR3 was missing, or the read contained stop codons, out-of-frame junctions, or ambiguous translated residues. V3J clonotypes were defined as sequences sharing an identical inferred V gene, J gene, and CDR3 amino acid sequence. Percentage overlap between repertoires was calculated by dividing the number of shared unique clonotypes by the size of the smaller repertoire. Three approaches were used to assess repertoire richness: RTK rarefaction, the Chao1 estimator, and Recon v2.1 estimates of unobserved clonotypes. OLGA was used to compute generation probabilities for all TCRbeta clonotypes that the gDNA method yielded from a handful of donors. Not all clones reach the TCRdb copy of this immuneACCESS table, which keeps in-frame sequences only. Checked studies attribute under half of the gap to unresolved V genes and leave the rest unexplained. The V and J calls and clone size were taken over from that table, and D and trimming were inferred from the DNA. Across this sample there are over 2 million clones, with around 90% seen only once. The top ten clonotypes cover 0.3% to 0.4% of the sample.

The receptor was derived from a man between 18 and 29 years old in good health. Some clones in this sample may be carry-over from other donors' samples. The sample taken for sequencing was naive CD4+ T cells from PBMCs. The sample's cell subset or site label is to be understood as: CD45RA+ positively selected. The rearranged chain carries TRBV28 and TRBJ2-4, with 10 central nucleotides matching TRBD2. Here is the DNA: TGTGCCAGCAACCCCCTAGCGGGAGTCAACATTCAGTACTTC. It specifies CASNPLAGVNIQYF. Full variable domain (CDR3 extended with the reference TRBV28 and TRBJ2-4 proteins): DVKVTQSSRYLVKRTGEKVFLECVQDMDHENMFWYRQDPGLGLRLIYFSYDVKMKEKGDIPEGYSVSREKKERFSLILESASTNQTSMYLCASNPLAGVNIQYFGAGTRLSVL.